One sample yielded the 22 T cell receptor beta chains listed below, sequenced in a study of blood T cell repertoires in COVID-19. Sequencing used immunoSEQ multiplex PCR; TCRdb keeps in-frame clones, though not all of them. In the table there are roughly 150,000 clones, approximately 80% of which are singletons. The sequenced sample consisted of peripheral blood. Receptor source: a woman aged 50 to 65 with acute or convalescent COVID-19.

This chain links TRBV2 with TRBJ1-1; tentatively, D is TRBD1 (5 bases). The CDR3 consists of 15 residues. V shed 10 bases and J shed 1 base, with 19 bases lying between them. The germline CDR1 and CDR2 sequences are SNHLY and FYNNEI. CDR3 in DNA: TGTGCCATCCCGCGGGGCTGGGGGGGGAACACTGAAGCTTTCTTT. Its protein is CAIPRGWGGNTEAFF.

The chain recombines TRBV5-1 with TRBJ2-7; TRBD2 agrees at 7 bases. The germline gives CDR1 SGHRS, CDR2 YFSETQ. Trimming removed 1 base from V and 5 bases from J; junction bases left unmatched: 12. This CDR3 region has 16 residues. The CDR3: CASSLNPSSGYDEQYF. The CDR3 coding sequence is TGCGCCAGCAGCTTGAACCCTTCTAGCGGATACGACGAGCAGTACTTC.

This rearrangement joins TRBV9 to TRBJ2-3; D possibly corresponds to TRBD2 (6 bases). Germline V lookup: CDR1 SGDLS, CDR2 YYNGEE. V lost 4 bases and J lost 0, with 15 bases in between. The CDR3 has 16 residues. CDR3 bases: TGTGCCAGCAGCCCCCGTCGGGCGGGAAGCACAGATACGCAGTATTTT. This translates into CASSPRRAGSTDTQYF.

The chain recombines TRBV10-3 with TRBJ2-3; 10 bases map to TRBD1. Germline V gene lookup returns CDR1 ENHRY and CDR2 SYGVKD. There are 15 residues in the CDR3. The ends lost 4 bases at V and 2 bases at J; junction bases unmatched: 3. CDR3 in DNA: TGTGCCATCAGTGGGGGACAGGGGCTCACAGATACGCAGTATTTT. Translated, it gives CAISGGQGLTDTQYF.

V is TRBV18 and J is TRBJ1-1, with 7 bases lining up with TRBD1. This CDR3 has 15 residues. From germline, CDR1 is KGHSH and CDR2 LQKENI. The V segment lost 6 bases and the J segment 4 bases; nucleotides outside the gene matches: 11. The CDR3 DNA sequence: TGTGCCAGCTCGCCAAATCAGGGGGTGGGCACTGAAGCTTTCTTT. Translating gives CASSPNQGVGTEAFF. Together with reference TRBV18 and TRBJ1-1, the CDR3 gives the full variable domain: NAGVMQNPRHLVRRRGQEARLRCSPMKGHSHVYWYRQLPEEGLKFMVYLQKENIIDESGMPKERFSAEFPKEGPSILRIQQVVRGDSAAYFCASSPNQGVGTEAFFGQGTRLTVV.

The chain combines TRBV15 with TRBJ2-5; TRBD2 agrees at 13 bases. The ends lost 0 bases at V and 3 bases at J; junction bases unmatched: 7. The CDR3 totals 18 residues. Germline assignment: CDR1 LNHNV and CDR2 YYDKDF (reference sequence). For the CDR3, the DNA is TGTGCCACCAGCAGAGATAGACTAGCGGGGGGATGGGAAGAGACCCAGTACTTC. Its translation: CATSRDRLAGGWEETQYF.

In this sample, this clone turned up once. This chain joins TRBV5-1 and TRBJ2-7; 12 bases are a match to TRBD2. The CDR3 contains 16 residues. Trimming cost V 4 bases and J 0 bases; bases outside gene matches: 5. Germline V gene data show CDR1 as SGHRS and CDR2 as YFSETQ. CDR3 nucleotides: TGCGCCAGCAGCGCCGAACTAGCGGGAGGCTCCTACGAGCAGTACTTC. This translates into CASSAELAGGSYEQYF.

This clone was observed once. The V gene is TRBV10-3, the J gene TRBJ2-5; 12 positions match TRBD2. This CDR3 has 16 amino acids. J lost 0 bases, V lost 7 bases, and 6 bases had no gene match. The V gene's germline CDR1 is ENHRY and CDR2 SYGVKD. CDR3 amino acids: CAINQRLAGDQETQYF. In nucleotides, the CDR3 is TGTGCCATCAACCAACGACTAGCGGGGGACCAAGAGACCCAGTACTTC.

The J gene is TRBJ2-1, the V gene TRBV11-3; TRBD1 might be the D (6 bases). Germline CDR1 is SGHNT and CDR2 is YENEEA. The V gene lost 3 bases and the J gene lost 8 bases, with 11 bases spanning the gap. The CDR3 runs to 13 residues. CDR3 in amino acids: CASSLSGDDEQFF. CDR3 in DNA: TGTGCCAGCAGCTTGTCAGGGGACGATGAGCAGTTCTTC.

The chain carries TRBV28 and TRBJ1-6, with 7 bases matching TRBD1. V dropped 6 bases and J dropped 10; count of bases not matched to a gene: 3. CDR3 size: 12 residues. CDR1 is MDHEN, CDR2 SYDVKM, per germline. This CDR3 is CASSDRVSPLHF. CDR3 sequence (DNA): TGTGCCAGCAGCGACAGGGTCTCACCCCTCCACTTT.

This sequence joins TRBV11-1 and TRBJ1-1, with 7 nucleotides matching TRBD1. CDR1 is SGHAT and CDR2 is FQDESV in the germline V gene (reference sequence). With 3 bases clipped from V and 2 bases from J, the junction kept 3 bases outside the gene matches. This CDR3 has 14 residues. The CDR3: CASSFTGANTEAFF. DNA for the CDR3: TGTGCCAGCAGCTTTACAGGGGCTAACACTGAAGCTTTCTTT.

V gene TRBV2 combines with J gene TRBJ1-2; 9 bases map to TRBD1. The CDR3 loop spans 14 amino acids. Germline V gene lookup returns CDR1 SNHLY and CDR2 FYNNEI. V shed 6 bases and J 6 bases; nucleotides not matched to a gene: 8. The CDR3 nucleotides are TGTGCCAGCAGGAAGGGACAGGGAAGCGATGGCTACACCTTC. Translation: CASRKGQGSDGYTF.

The CDR3 spells CASSLAYRGSYEEQYF. As DNA, the CDR3 is TGTGCCAGCAGCTTGGCCTACAGGGGGTCATATGAGGAGCAGTACTTC. The rearrangement joins TRBV5-6 to TRBJ2-7; TRBD1 aligns across 8 bases. V was pared by 0 bases and J by 7 bases, with 12 bases of the junction left unmatched. Germline V gives CDR1 SGHDT, CDR2 YYEEEE. This CDR3 spans 16 amino acids.

The rearrangement links TRBV19 to TRBJ2-5, with D tentatively TRBD1 (5 bases). Trimming took off 5 bases at V and 3 bases at J, with 16 bases between the two ends. Germline assignment: CDR1 LNHDA and CDR2 SQIVND (reference sequence). This CDR3 contains 15 residues. Here the CDR3 DNA reads TGTGCCAGTAGTTCAGGCCCGACAGTAAAAGAGACCCAGTACTTC. Its translation is CASSSGPTVKETQYF.

The CDR3 nucleotides read TGTGCCAGCAGTAAAACACAGGGATGGAATTCACCCCTCCACTTT. Translation gives CASSKTQGWNSPLHF. The chain is built from TRBV6-2 or TRBV6-3 and TRBJ1-6; D is perhaps TRBD1 (6 bases). This CDR3 comprises 15 residues. Trimming stripped 5 bases from V and 7 bases from J, with 15 bases between. Germline V gene sequence: CDR1 MNHEY, CDR2 SVGEGT.

This clone was counted between two and nine times. This chain links TRBV19 with TRBJ2-7; D unresolved. Per the germline V gene, CDR1 is LNHDA and CDR2 is SQIVND (reference sequence). This CDR3 is 14 amino acids long. The V and J ends lost 6 bases and 0 bases respectively, with 12 bases between them. The CDR3 here is CASSGQENSYEQYF. In nucleotides, the CDR3 is TGTGCCAGTAGCGGCCAGGAAAACTCCTACGAGCAGTACTTC.

The chain combines TRBV6-2 or TRBV6-3 with TRBJ1-2; no clear D gene. Trimming took 5 bases from V and 9 from J, leaving 13 bases between them. The germline V gene has CDR1 MNHEY and CDR2 SVGEGT. The CDR3 loop spans 12 amino acids. The CDR3 spells CASSTDSLRYTF. CDR3 coding DNA: TGTGCCAGCAGTACGGACTCTCTTCGCTACACCTTC.

There are a few counts of this clone. The chain couples TRBV6-6 to TRBJ2-3; possibly TRBD2 for D (7 bases). V was trimmed by 6 bases and J by 8 bases, leaving 9 bases between them. CDR1 and CDR2 from the germline V gene are MNHNY and SVGAGI (reference sequence). The CDR3 is 11 amino acids. The CDR3 bases are TGTGCCAGCAGGGGAGGGGGTACGCAGTATTTT. It specifies CASRGGGTQYF.

This rearrangement joins TRBV5-5 to TRBJ2-6, with 9 nucleotides matching TRBD1. Trimming at V came to 0 bases and at J to 4 bases, leaving 14 bases not matched to a gene. The CDR3 has 20 residues. Germline V CDR1 and CDR2: SGHKS, YYEKEE (reference sequence). Here the CDR3 DNA reads TGTGCCAGCAGCTTGGGGCTCCCGGGACAGGGTACTTCGGGGGCCAACGTCCTGACTTTC. Translated: CASSLGLPGQGTSGANVLTF.

This sequence joins TRBV18 and TRBJ2-5; no clear D. The ends were cut back, 8 bases at V and 0 bases at J, with 16 bases in the middle. The CDR3 loop spans 15 amino acids. Per germline, CDR1 KGHSH and CDR2 LQKENI. The DNA of the CDR3 is TGTGCCAGCCGCCGACTTACTACGTACCAAGAGACCCAGTACTTC. It yields the protein CASRRLTTYQETQYF.

V is TRBV7-2 and J is TRBJ2-7; no clear D gene. The CDR3 is 13 residues long. Germline V gene sequence: CDR1 SGHTA, CDR2 FQGNSA. V was pared by 5 bases and J by 4 bases, with 12 bases between. The CDR3, as DNA: TGTGCCAGCAGCCTCGGTTTCTCGTACGAGCAGTACTTC. Its translation: CASSLGFSYEQYF.

V gene TRBV6-1 combines with J gene TRBJ2-7; D is possibly TRBD1 (6 bases). This CDR3 region has 16 residues. Germline V lookup: CDR1 MNHNS, CDR2 SASEGT. Deletions cut 4 bases from V and 0 bases from J, with 16 bases between. DNA for the CDR3: TGTGCCAGCAGTGGTCAGTGGGGGCAGGGCTCCTACGAGCAGTACTTC. Its protein is CASSGQWGQGSYEQYF.